The rows below give T cell receptor beta chains drawn from one sample of a study of CD8+CD57+ T cells in acquired aplastic anemia. One entry per CDR3 protein results from TCRdb running MiXCR on the reads. Here the sample spans about 120,000 distinct CDR3 sequences, under 65% being singletons. The material sequenced was sorted CD4+, CD8+, or CD8+CD57+ T cells (not recorded which) from PBMCs. The origin of the receptors is a human donor with aplastic anemia. Both conserved end residues are part of each CDR3. The order of the fields is clone size, J gene, D gene, V gene, CDR3 protein, CDR3 DNA. A D gene is named only where the DNA matches it firmly. Clone size is shown for a subset of rows, as once, few, many or a class of expanded clone.

- TRBJ1-1 - TRBV10-3 CAISEPGALNTEAFF TGTGCCATCAGTGAGCCGGGGGCTTTGAACACTGAAGCTTTCTTT
few TRBJ2-3 TRBD2 TRBV10-3 CAISEWREGTDTQYF TGTGCCATCAGTGAATGGCGGGAGGGCACAGATACGCAGTATTTT
many TRBJ2-5 - TRBV5-8 CASTPDMAQYF TGTGCCAGCACTCCTGACATGGCCCAGTACTTC
- TRBJ1-1 TRBD1 TRBV10-3 CATSTGTGEKNTEAFF TGTGCCACCAGCACCGGGACAGGGGAGAAGAACACTGAAGCTTTCTTT
- TRBJ2-3 TRBD2 TRBV6-5 CASSYSTGLAGNTDTQYF TGTGCCAGCAGTTACTCGACGGGACTAGCGGGAAACACAGATACGCAGTATTTT
- TRBJ2-1 - TRBV10-1 CASSESGGYEQFF TGCGCCAGCAGTGAGTCAGGAGGCTATGAGCAGTTCTTC
- TRBJ2-1 TRBD2 TRBV11-1 CASSQTSGAFQYEQFF TGTGCCAGCAGCCAGACTAGCGGGGCGTTCCAATACGAGCAGTTCTTC
- TRBJ2-7 - TRBV2 CASSPAGGSSYEQYF TGTGCCAGCAGTCCGGCCGGGGGCAGCTCCTACGAGCAGTACTTC
- TRBJ1-5 - TRBV20-1 CSAIGQMNQPQHF TGCAGTGCTATAGGACAGATGAATCAGCCCCAGCATTTT
- TRBJ2-2 TRBD1 TRBV19 CASSIETGRNTGELFF TGTGCCAGTAGTATAGAGACAGGGCGGAACACCGGGGAGCTGTTTTTT
- TRBJ1-6 TRBD1 TRBV12-3/TRBV12-4 CASSQQGNSPLHF TGTGCCAGCAGCCAACAGGGGAACTCACCCCTCCACTTT
- TRBJ1-3 - TRBV5-1 CASSLARGVGAGNTIYF TGCGCCAGCAGCTTGGCCCGCGGGGTAGGAGCCGGAAACACCATATATTTT
- TRBJ1-2 - TRBV2 CASSLTGIYGYTF TGTGCCAGCAGTTTAACAGGGATTTATGGCTACACCTTC
- TRBJ1-5 - TRBV29-1 CSVEDRLVRRGTNQPQHF TGCAGCGTTGAAGATCGTTTAGTGAGGAGAGGGACCAATCAGCCCCAGCATTTT
- TRBJ2-7 - TRBV19 CASSIGTFYEQYF TGTGCCAGTAGTATCGGGACATTCTACGAGCAGTACTTC
- TRBJ2-2 - TRBV2 CASTLRGRIATGELFF TGTGCCAGCACGCTACGTGGACGGATTGCCACCGGGGAGCTGTTTTTT
many TRBJ2-7 TRBD1 TRBV5-6 CASSNAGGSYEQYF TGTGCCAGCAGCAATGCAGGGGGCTCCTACGAGCAGTACTTC
- TRBJ2-7 TRBD1 TRBV11-1 CASSLFGLVQGVYEQYF TGTGCCAGCAGCTTGTTTGGGTTGGTACAGGGGGTCTACGAGCAGTACTTC
once TRBJ2-7 - TRBV7-9 CAGSLGGDEQYF TGTGCCGGCAGCTTAGGAGGGGATGAGCAGTACTTC
- TRBJ2-7 - TRBV9 CASSVAGSHEQYF TGTGCCAGCAGCGTAGCTGGGTCGCACGAGCAGTACTTC
- TRBJ2-2 - TRBV2 CASARAGELFF TGTGCCAGCGCCAGGGCCGGGGAGCTGTTTTTT
- TRBJ1-5 TRBD1 TRBV10-3 CAITTDRGQPQHF TGTGCCATCACCACGGACAGGGGTCAGCCCCAGCATTTT
- TRBJ2-7 - TRBV10-3 CAISESTRRSYEQYF TGTGCCATCAGTGAGTCTACGCGCCGGAGCTACGAGCAGTACTTC
- TRBJ2-1 - TRBV7-2 CASSPRLEQFF TGTGCCAGCAGCCCGCGACTAGAGCAGTTCTTC
- TRBJ2-7 - TRBV11-2 CASSLDSGGVSYEQYF TGTGCCAGCAGCTTAGATTCCGGAGGGGTCAGCTACGAGCAGTACTTC
- TRBJ2-1 - TRBV7-9 CASSPDRYNEQFF TGTGCCAGCAGCCCTGACAGATACAATGAGCAGTTCTTC
- TRBJ1-6 - TRBV19 CASRDRDYNSPLHF TGTGCCAGTAGAGATCGGGACTATAATTCACCCCTCCACTTT
- TRBJ1-6 - TRBV25-1 CASSEVWSPLHF TGTGCCAGCAGTGAGGTGTGGTCACCCCTCCACTTT
few TRBJ2-5 TRBD2 TRBV2 CASSVTSGEETQYF TGTGCCAGCAGTGTGACTAGCGGCGAAGAGACCCAGTACTTC
- TRBJ2-7 - TRBV5-1 CASSLVLGTSSGANEQYF TGCGCCAGCAGCTTGGTATTGGGGACCAGCTCTGGGGCCAACGAGCAGTACTTC
- TRBJ2-6 - TRBV11-2 CASSLWEAGANVLTF TGTGCCAGCAGCTTATGGGAGGCTGGGGCCAACGTCCTGACTTTC
once TRBJ1-1 - TRBV7-2 CASSPRTIAEAFF TGTGCCAGCAGCCCGAGGACAATCGCTGAAGCTTTCTTT
- TRBJ2-7 TRBD1 TRBV5-6 CASSRQGSEQYF TGTGCCAGCAGCCGACAGGGTTCCGAGCAGTACTTC
few TRBJ1-5 TRBD1 TRBV2 CASSGTGGQPQHF TGTGCCAGCAGTGGGACAGGGGGTCAGCCCCAGCATTTT
- TRBJ1-2 - TRBV19 CASSMARGRTGYTF TGTGCCAGTAGTATGGCCAGGGGCCGCACCGGCTACACCTTC
- TRBJ1-4 - TRBV5-1 CASSLDRVPNEKLFF TGCGCCAGCAGCCTGGACAGAGTTCCTAATGAAAAACTGTTTTTT
- TRBJ2-7 - TRBV7-2 CASRGGGHEQYF TGTGCCAGCAGAGGGGGGGGGCACGAGCAGTACTTC
- TRBJ1-1 - TRBV2 CASSEVIRGTEAFF TGTGCCAGCAGTGAAGTCATCAGGGGTACTGAAGCTTTCTTT
- TRBJ1-5 - TRBV2 CASSESGSQPQHF TGTGCCAGCAGTGAATCAGGGAGTCAGCCCCAGCATTTT
- TRBJ1-5 - TRBV7-8 CASSERTAGEPQHF TGTGCCAGCAGCGAACGGACAGCGGGAGAGCCCCAGCATTTT
- TRBJ2-7 - TRBV9 CASSVTAVSNEQYF TGTGCCAGCAGCGTGACGGCCGTTTCTAACGAGCAGTACTTC
- TRBJ2-7 TRBD1 TRBV7-6 CASSSRDSSYEQYF TGTGCCAGCAGCTCCCGGGACAGCTCATACGAGCAGTACTTC
once TRBJ1-5 TRBD1 TRBV11-2 CASSSRRVRGHQPQHF TGTGCCAGCAGCTCACGGAGGGTCAGGGGGCATCAGCCCCAGCATTTT
- TRBJ1-2 - TRBV24-1 CATSDPTGDHTAGYTF TGTGCCACCAGTGATCCCACCGGGGACCACACGGCTGGCTACACCTTC
few TRBJ1-6 TRBD1 TRBV7-6 CASSSQDRGGLPLHF TGTGCCAGCAGCTCACAGGACAGGGGGGGACTACCCCTCCACTTT
- TRBJ2-1 - TRBV7-9 CASSLKPHEQFF TGTGCCAGCAGCTTAAAGCCTCACGAGCAGTTCTTC
many TRBJ1-4 - TRBV9 CASSVDGQRNEKLFF TGTGCCAGCAGCGTAGACGGACAGAGAAATGAAAAACTGTTTTTT
- TRBJ1-2 TRBD1 TRBV7-9 CASSSRQGGGYTF TGTGCCAGCAGCTCCCGACAGGGGGGTGGCTACACCTTC
- TRBJ2-7 - TRBV25-1 CASSECPPPHHYEQYF TGTGCCAGCAGTGAATGCCCCCCCCCGCACCACTACGAGCAGTACTTC
once TRBJ2-1 - TRBV12-5 CASRQGPLSYNEQFF TGTGCTAGCCGTCAAGGACCTTTATCCTACAATGAGCAGTTCTTC